This T cell receptor beta chain was observed in a study of OX40 agonist ivuxolimab in advanced cancers. Turning to the overall study: Ivuxolimab was a fully human IgG2 agonistic monoclonal antibody targeting the costimulatory receptor OX40 (CD134). The paper covers the monotherapy dose-escalation part of the phase I ivuxolimab trial, which included N ≈ 50 patients. Among the 52 dose-escalation patients, roughly 20 had hepatocellular carcinoma, some 15 melanoma, 9 renal cell carcinoma and 9 head and neck cancer. The dose-escalation cohort was around 83% male with a mean age of around 62 years, ranging from roughly 20 to 85. Prior anti-PD-1, anti-PD-L1 or anti-CTLA-4 therapy was permitted, and checkpoint inhibitors had been received by about 37% of dose-escalation patients. Partial responses occurred in three dose-escalation patients: two with cutaneous melanoma and one with hepatocellular carcinoma. The purpose of peripheral TCRbeta sequencing was to test whether ivuxolimab changed TCR sequence diversity and led to clonal T-cell expansion. Intravenous ivuxolimab was administered to patients every 2 weeks at six dose levels: 0.01, 0.1, 0.3, 1.5, 3 and 10 mg/kg. Points the paper makes about the study in general: In the 0.1-3.0 mg/kg groups, partial responders had among the lowest normalized peripheral clonal expansion, particularly in CD8+ T cells. After ivuxolimab, expanded clones were on average more numerous among CD8+ T cells than among CD4+ T cells. At doses of 0.1 to 3.0 mg/kg, clonal expansion of both CD4+ and CD8+ blood T cells was observed from baseline to week 6. The antigen specificity of the clonally expanded peripheral T cells was not determined. Low levels of normalized T-cell clonal expansion were also shown by some nonresponding patients.

In the germline V gene (reference sequence), CDR1 corresponds to LNHDA and CDR2 to SQIVND. The CDR3 holds 15 amino acids from the cysteine to the phenylalanine. This entry keeps only the CDR3 DNA: 45 bases, framed from base 1. V is reduced by 3 bases and J by 1 base, leaving a spacing of 12 bases between them. For sequencing of the TCRbeta CDR3 region, genomic DNA was extracted from the sorted cells. The immunoSEQ Assay was used to sequence the TCRbeta CDR3 regions. Drawn from immuneACCESS, this table holds only the in-frame rearrangements with V and J called that TCRdb kept. Clones are partly lost; checked studies trace under half to an unresolved V gene and leave the rest unexplained. The sample contains 25,000 to 35,000 clones, less than 85% of them found a single time. Of the sample, roughly a quarter falls within the top ten clones. The trial excluded patients who had a history of autoimmune disease or who were on systemic immunosuppression. Peripheral blood for TCR sequencing was drawn from every dose cohort at baseline, at cycle 4 day 1 and at cycle 7 day 1. The samples were taken from a phase I, first-in-human, multicenter, open-label dose-escalation trial of ivuxolimab. Adults with locally advanced or metastatic melanoma, renal cell carcinoma, hepatocellular carcinoma or head and neck squamous cell carcinoma were enrolled in the trial. Before TCR sequencing, CD4+ and CD8+ T cells were separately sorted from peripheral blood.

A note on this clone: Its antigen is currently not known. The sample holds no much larger clone one base away, and base qualities are not on file.

Recombination joined TRBV19 with TRBJ1-2; the D gene is possibly TRBD1, with 5 bases matching. The sequencing here drew on CD4+ or CD8+ T cells sorted from blood, taken in a trial of the OX40 agonist ivuxolimab. The receptor was isolated from an adult with an advanced solid tumor such as melanoma, head and neck, liver or kidney cancer. The nucleotide sequence is TGTGCCAGTAGTATCTGGGCAGGGAGTAACTATGGCTACACCTTC. Its amino acids are CASSIWAGSNYGYTF.